The clone carrying this T cell receptor beta chain was counted a few times. This entry comes from a study of blood T cells in healthy people across ages. Whole-study context: Capture by template switching was about one barcoded beta molecule per two T cells.

This CDR3 contains 14 residues. Trimming stripped 0 bases from V and 8 bases from J, with 14 bases between. CDR1 is SGDLS, CDR2 YYNGEE, per germline. Together with a sample-barcoded 5' primer, a J-beta primer mix was included in a second PCR lasting about 7 to 11 cycles. TCRdb passed the 5' RACE reads through MiXCR, listing each CDR3 protein once. The sample shows approximately 810,000 distinct CDR3 sequences, 29% of them seen only once. Every sample yielded at least 6.5 million isolated PBMCs. The chain carries TRBV9 and TRBJ1-2; D is undetermined. The source is a woman aged 80 or over in good health. Sequenced: blood. The CDR3 DNA follows: TGTGCCAGCAGCGTAGTCGCAGGTGATTCCGGCTACACCTTC. It encodes CASSVVAGDSGYTF.